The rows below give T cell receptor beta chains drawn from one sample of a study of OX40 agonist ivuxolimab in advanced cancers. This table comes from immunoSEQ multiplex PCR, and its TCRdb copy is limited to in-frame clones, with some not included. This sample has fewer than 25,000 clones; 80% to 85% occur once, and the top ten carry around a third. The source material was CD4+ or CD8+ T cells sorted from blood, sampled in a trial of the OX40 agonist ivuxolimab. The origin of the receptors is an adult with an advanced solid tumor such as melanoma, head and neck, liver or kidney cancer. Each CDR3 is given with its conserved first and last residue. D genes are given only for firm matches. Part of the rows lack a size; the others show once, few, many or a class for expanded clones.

TGTGCCAGCAGTCCGGGGGGGGGCGGGAGCTCCTACAATGAGCAGTTCTTC	CASSPGGGGSSYNEQFF	TRBV27	TRBD2	medium-sized	TRBJ2-1
TGCGCCAGCAGTCACTTACAGGGGACAGATACGCAGTATTTT	CASSHLQGTDTQYF	TRBV23-1	TRBD1	NA	TRBJ2-3
TGTGCCAGCAGCACCGGGACAGGGGAGTCCTACGAGCAGTACTTC	CASSTGTGESYEQYF	TRBV5-5	TRBD1	NA	TRBJ2-7
TGTGCCAGCAGTTTAGAGGGGGCGCAGACCCAGTACTTC	CASSLEGAQTQYF	TRBV27	TRBD1	NA	TRBJ2-5
TGTGCCTCAAAGGAACCGGGATCAGCCTCCTACGAGCAGTACTTC	CASKEPGSASYEQYF	TRBV10-3	NA	NA	TRBJ2-7
TGTGCCAGCAGCCTGGGAGGGGATCCCCACGAGCAGTACTTC	CASSLGGDPHEQYF	TRBV7-9	TRBD2	NA	TRBJ2-7
TGCAGCGTTGAAGGAGATACGCAGTATTTT	CSVEGDTQYF	TRBV29-1	NA	NA	TRBJ2-3
TGTGCCAGCAGCACAGGTCTAGCGGGAGTGTTCAATGAGCAGTTCTTC	CASSTGLAGVFNEQFF	TRBV11-2	TRBD2	NA	TRBJ2-1
TGTGCCACCTTACTAGCGGACGATACGCAGTATTTT	CATLLADDTQYF	TRBV15	TRBD2	NA	TRBJ2-3
TGTGCCAGCAGCCAGCCGGGAAGGCAGTTCTTC	CASSQPGRQFF	TRBV7-2	NA	NA	TRBJ2-1
TGTGCCAGCAGCCTTGGGGTTTTCGAGCAGTTCTTC	CASSLGVFEQFF	TRBV7-2	NA	NA	TRBJ2-1
TGTGCCAGCAGTTTAGCAGGGGGTTTCTACACCGGGGAGCTGTTTTTT	CASSLAGGFYTGELFF	TRBV27	TRBD1	NA	TRBJ2-2
TGTGCCAGCAGTTTTCTCACTGATACGCAGTATTTT	CASSFLTDTQYF	TRBV5-6	NA	NA	TRBJ2-3
TGTGCCAGTAGTATTTCCCGGTTTATGAACACTGAAGCTTTCTTT	CASSISRFMNTEAFF	TRBV19	NA	NA	TRBJ1-1
TGTGCCAGCAGCTTCCCTCTGGCGGCTGGGTACAATGAGCAGTTCTTC	CASSFPLAAGYNEQFF	TRBV5-6	NA	once	TRBJ2-1
TGTGCCAGCAGTACTGACACAGGGGGCAATCAGCCCCAGCATTTT	CASSTDTGGNQPQHF	TRBV6-5	TRBD1	NA	TRBJ1-5
TGCGCCAGCAGCCACACTAGCGGGAGGGCCTTTGAGCAGTTCTTC	CASSHTSGRAFEQFF	TRBV4-1	TRBD2	NA	TRBJ2-1
TGCGCCAGCAGCCAAGAGGGCGAGGCGAACACTGAAGCTTTCTTT	CASSQEGEANTEAFF	TRBV4-1	NA	few	TRBJ1-1
TGTGCCAGCAGCCCCGCCTTGACAGGGGGCTACGAGCAGTACTTC	CASSPALTGGYEQYF	TRBV7-9	TRBD1	NA	TRBJ2-7
TGCAGCGCCACAGGGATGCCAGATACGCAGTATTTT	CSATGMPDTQYF	TRBV29-1	NA	few	TRBJ2-3
TGTGCCATCGGTCAGGGAGTGCGCACTGAAGCTTTCTTT	CAIGQGVRTEAFF	TRBV6-6	NA	few	TRBJ1-1
TGTGCCAGCAGTGAATACAGGGCCGGACTAGGCACGAATACGCAGTATTTT	CASSEYRAGLGTNTQYF	TRBV25-1	TRBD2	NA	TRBJ2-3
TGTGCCAGCAGCCACCGGGGGCCCGAGCAGTACTTC	CASSHRGPEQYF	TRBV14	NA	NA	TRBJ2-7
TGTGCCAGCAGCCCGCCGGGTGGAAACACCATATATTTT	CASSPPGGNTIYF	TRBV7-3	NA	NA	TRBJ1-3
TGTGCCAGCAGCCCCCAGGGGACAGGGGTGAACACTGAAGCTTTCTTT	CASSPQGTGVNTEAFF	TRBV9	TRBD1	NA	TRBJ1-1
TGTGCCAGCAGTCTAAGACAGGGGTTAAGGGATACGCAGTATTTT	CASSLRQGLRDTQYF	TRBV14	TRBD1	NA	TRBJ2-3
TGTGCCAGCAGTGAGACAGGGGGTAATTCACCCCTCCACTTT	CASSETGGNSPLHF	TRBV2	TRBD1	NA	TRBJ1-6
TGTGCCAGCTCACCCTCGGGACACCTTGGCACAGATACGCAGTATTTT	CASSPSGHLGTDTQYF	TRBV18	NA	NA	TRBJ2-3
TGTGCCAGCTTAAAAGGGGGGGCAAACTATGGCTACACCTTC	CASLKGGANYGYTF	TRBV21-1	NA	NA	TRBJ1-2
TGTGCCAGCAGCTTAGAAATCCGGGGCTACGAGCAGTACTTC	CASSLEIRGYEQYF	TRBV27	NA	many	TRBJ2-7